This passage covers 6 T cell receptor beta chains from one sample sequenced in a study of shared clonotypes between healthy human individuals. This table comes from immunoSEQ multiplex PCR, and its TCRdb copy is limited to in-frame clones, with some not included. There are under 2,500,000 clones in the sample; under 97% occur only once, and roughly 0.13% lies in the top ten. Sequenced material: naive CD4+ T cells sorted from blood. Indicated subset: CD45RA+ positively selected. The receptors were gathered from a young man in good health.

The J gene is TRBJ1-3, the V gene TRBV6-1; TRBD1 matches 9 bases. V shed 5 bases, J shed 3 bases, and the junction held 5 bases outside the gene matches. The germline CDR1 and CDR2 sequences are MNHNS and SASEGT. There are 15 residues in the CDR3. CDR3 DNA sequence: TGTGCCAGCAGTAAGGGACAGGGAAGTGGAAACACCATATATTTT. Translated: CASSKGQGSGNTIYF.

A word on this clone: The same CDR3 can be traced to other DNA sequences in this sample. V usage is TRBV6-4 and J usage is TRBJ1-1; possibly TRBD1 for D (6 bases). Trimming shortened V by 4 bases and J by 1 base, and 10 bases separated the two germline ends. The V gene's germline CDR1 is MRHNA and CDR2 SNTAGT. The CDR3 runs 14 residues. CDR3 amino acids: CASSATGTNTEAFF. The CDR3 region has the DNA TGTGCCAGCAGTGCGACAGGAACGAACACTGAAGCTTTCTTT.

The chain couples TRBV28 to TRBJ2-7; 13 nucleotides agree with TRBD2. The CDR3 totals 16 residues. Germline lookup yields CDR1 MDHEN and CDR2 SYDVKM. The junction had 10 bases not matched to a gene; V was cut back by 5 bases and J by 6 bases. The DNA for the CDR3 is TGTGCCAGCAGTCCCCTACTAGCGGGGGGGCCCCTCGAGCAGTACTTC. Translated: CASSPLLAGGPLEQYF.

This clone has more than one count but fewer than ten. The chain is built from TRBV6-1 and TRBJ1-5, with TRBD1 identical over 7 bases. The CDR3 covers 14 residues. V shed 4 bases, J shed 5 bases, and the junction held 5 bases outside the gene matches. Germline assignment: CDR1 MNHNS and CDR2 SASEGT. CDR3 sequence: CASSVTGTDQPQHF. DNA for the CDR3: TGTGCCAGCAGTGTGACAGGGACGGATCAGCCCCAGCATTTT.

The chain carries TRBV28 and TRBJ1-6; 8 bases agree with TRBD1. This CDR3 is 13 amino acids long. Germline loops: CDR1 MDHEN, CDR2 SYDVKM. Unmatched junction bases numbered 13, after V lost 10 bases and J lost 14 bases. The CDR3 coding sequence is TGTGCCACCGAGACAGGGGTGAATGGGGCCCTCCACTTT. It encodes CATETGVNGALHF.

The chain is built from TRBV2 and TRBJ2-3; TRBD2 agrees at 9 bases. Germline CDR1 is SNHLY and CDR2 is FYNNEI. Trimming took 5 bases from V and 5 from J; bases not matched to a gene: 8. CDR3 length: 15 residues. CDR3 sequence reads: CASSIASGAQDTQYF. The CDR3, as DNA: TGTGCCAGCAGTATCGCTAGCGGGGCCCAAGATACGCAGTATTTT.